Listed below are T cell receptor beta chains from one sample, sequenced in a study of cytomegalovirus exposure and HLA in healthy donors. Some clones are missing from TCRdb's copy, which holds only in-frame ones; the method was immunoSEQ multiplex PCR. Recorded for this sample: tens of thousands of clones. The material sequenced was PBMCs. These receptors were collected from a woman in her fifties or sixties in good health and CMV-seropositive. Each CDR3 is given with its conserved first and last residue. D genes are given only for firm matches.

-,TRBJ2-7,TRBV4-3,TGCGCCAGCAGCCGACATGACGAGCAGTACTTC,CASSRHDEQYF
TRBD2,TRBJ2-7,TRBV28,TGTGCCATCCGAAGCGGGATACCAAACTACGAGCAGTACTTC,CAIRSGIPNYEQYF
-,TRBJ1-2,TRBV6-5,TGTGCCAGCAGCACCTACGGGGGGGTCTATGGCTACACCTTC,CASSTYGGVYGYTF
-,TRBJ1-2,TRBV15,TGTGCCACCAGCAGAGCCTCGACGGGCTATGGCTACACCTTC,CATSRASTGYGYTF
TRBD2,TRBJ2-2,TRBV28,TGTGCCAGCAGGCAGGGACTAGCGGGAGCCGGGGAGCTGTTTTTT,CASRQGLAGAGELFF
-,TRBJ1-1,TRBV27,TGTGCCAGCATAGGGTATGAGGGTGACACTGAAGCTTTCTTT,CASIGYEGDTEAFF
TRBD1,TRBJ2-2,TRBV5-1,TGCGCCAGCAGCTTGGCCGGGACAGGGCGGACCGGGGAGCTGTTTTTT,CASSLAGTGRTGELFF
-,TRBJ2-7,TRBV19,TGTGCCAGTAGTATAACCCCAGGGTCACGGTACGAGCAGTACTTC,CASSITPGSRYEQYF
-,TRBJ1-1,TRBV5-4,TGTGCCAGCAGCGTTCAACAGGGAACTGAAGCTTTCTTT,CASSVQQGTEAFF
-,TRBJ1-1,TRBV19,TGTGCCAGTAGTTTACAGGGTCACCCTGAAGCTTTCTTT,CASSLQGHPEAFF
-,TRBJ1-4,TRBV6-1,TGTGCCAGCAGTGGAAAGGGGGCAACTAATGAAAAACTGTTTTTT,CASSGKGATNEKLFF
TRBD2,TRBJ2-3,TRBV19,TGTGCCAGTAGTTCCGGTTACGGGGGGGGCCCCACAGATACGCAGTATTTT,CASSSGYGGGPTDTQYF
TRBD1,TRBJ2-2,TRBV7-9,TGTGCCAGCAGCGTGGGACAGGGAAACACCGGGGAGCTGTTTTTT,CASSVGQGNTGELFF
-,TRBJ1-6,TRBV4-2,TGTGCCAGCAGCCAGCAGGGCCCGGATTCACCCCTCCACTTT,CASSQQGPDSPLHF
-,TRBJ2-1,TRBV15,TGTGCCACCAGCAGTGAATTAGCCGACAATGAGCAGTTCTTC,CATSSELADNEQFF
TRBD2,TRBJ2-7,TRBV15,TGTGCCACCAGCACGGGACTAGGGGCCTACGAGCAGTACTTC,CATSTGLGAYEQYF
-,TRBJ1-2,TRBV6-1,TGTGCCAGCAGTGAATACAGGGTAGGATATGGCTACACCTTC,CASSEYRVGYGYTF
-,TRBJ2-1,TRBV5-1,TGCGCCAGCAGCGGGTTACCGGGATCCTACAATGAGCAGTTCTTC,CASSGLPGSYNEQFF
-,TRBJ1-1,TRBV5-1,TGCGCCAGCAGCCCTGGACACCAAGGTTACACTGAAGCTTTCTTT,CASSPGHQGYTEAFF
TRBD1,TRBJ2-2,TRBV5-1,TGCGCCAGCGAACAGGGGGCCGTCGGGGAGCTGTTTTTT,CASEQGAVGELFF
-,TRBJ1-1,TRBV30,TGTGCCTGGAGTGTGAGGGCGGCCCTCGGGAACACTGAAGCTTTCTTT,CAWSVRAALGNTEAFF
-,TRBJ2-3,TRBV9,TGTGCCAGCAGCATCTTCACAGATACGCAGTATTTT,CASSIFTDTQYF
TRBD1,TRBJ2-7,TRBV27,TGTGCCAGCAGAAGATCTACGGGACAGGGGTACGAGCAGTACTTC,CASRRSTGQGYEQYF
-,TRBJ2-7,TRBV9,TGTGCCAGCAGCGTAGTGTCCGGGACCTACGAGCAGTACTTC,CASSVVSGTYEQYF
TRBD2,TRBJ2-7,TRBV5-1,TGCGCCAGCAGGTCGACTAGCGGGGAGATATACGAGCAGTACTTC,CASRSTSGEIYEQYF
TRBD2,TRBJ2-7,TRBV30,TGTGCCTGCCAATTCGGGGGGGCGTTGGAGCAGTACTTC,CACQFGGALEQYF
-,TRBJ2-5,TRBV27,TGTGCCAGCAGGCAGGGTAACCAAGAGACCCAGTACTTC,CASRQGNQETQYF
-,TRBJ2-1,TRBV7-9,TGTGCCAGCAGCCCCCCCACGGCGTCAGGCAGTGAGCAGTTCTTC,CASSPPTASGSEQFF
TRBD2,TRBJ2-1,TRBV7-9,TGTGCCAGCAGCTTAGGGGGTAGCGGGAGAGATGAGCAGTTCTTC,CASSLGGSGRDEQFF
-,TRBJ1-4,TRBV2,TGTGCCAGCACCCAGGGCTCCACTAATGAAAAACTGTTTTTT,CASTQGSTNEKLFF
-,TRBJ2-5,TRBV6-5,TGTGCCAGCAGTTACTCCCCAGCGGGCCAAGAGACCCAGTACTTC,CASSYSPAGQETQYF
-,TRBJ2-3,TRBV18,TGTGCCAGCTCCTACAGGGAGGATACGCAGTATTTT,CASSYREDTQYF
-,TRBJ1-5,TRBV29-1,TGCAGCGTTACCGACAGCGTTTTCAATCAGCCCCAGCATTTT,CSVTDSVFNQPQHF
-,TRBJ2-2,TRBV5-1,TGCGCCAGCAGCTTGGCCCCCGGGACAAATACCGGGGAGCTGTTTTTT,CASSLAPGTNTGELFF